Here is one T cell receptor beta chain with its context. These data come from a study of response to subunit inactivated influenza vaccine. TCRdb processed the RT-PCR reads anew with MiXCR; each CDR3 protein has one entry. Of some 550,000 distinct CDR3 sequences in the sample, roughly 25% are singletons; the top ten hold about 3%. CDR1 is SGHVS and CDR2 is FNYEAQ in the germline V gene. The CDR3 covers 17 residues. V shed 1 base and J 5 bases; nucleotides not matched to a gene: 5. The same sample was also used in a study of T cells expressing NK-cell markers. Per that study: Beta-chain TCR cDNA was generated via 5'RACE template switching with UMIs.

The receptor was isolated from a man aged 50 or older who received an inactivated influenza vaccine. The sample consisted of CD4+ T cells sorted from PBMCs, taken 11 to 12 days after vaccination. This rearrangement joins TRBV7-6 to TRBJ2-3; 14 bases fit TRBD2. CDR3 in DNA: TGTGCCAGCAGCTTAGGGGGACTAGCGGGGGCTAGAGATACGCAGTATTTT. Translated, it gives CASSLGGLAGARDTQYF.